This entry lists 8 T cell receptor beta chains sequenced from one sample in a study of CD8+CD57+ T cells in acquired aplastic anemia. CDR3 and TCR beta VDJ profiling relied on a genomic DNA template. TCRdb recomputed calls from the reads with MiXCR, one row per CDR3 protein. Of about 210,000 distinct CDR3 sequences in the sample, roughly 33% were seen once. Sequencing was performed on sorted CD4+, CD8+, or CD8+CD57+ T cells (not recorded which) from PBMCs. Receptors were obtained from a human donor in good health, serving as a control.

The V and J genes are TRBV19 and TRBJ2-2; TRBD1 aligns across 10 bases. The V gene end was trimmed by 3 bases and the J gene end by 0 bases; junction bases not matched to a gene: 4. The CDR3 contains 17 residues. The germline V gene encodes CDR1 LNHDA and CDR2 SQIVND (reference sequence). CDR3 sequence: CASSIDRGPSNTGELFF. For the CDR3, the DNA is TGTGCCAGTAGTATCGACAGGGGGCCTTCGAACACCGGGGAGCTGTTTTTT. Looking up the rest from reference TRBV19 and TRBJ2-2 gives the full variable domain: DGGITQSPKYLFRKEGQNVTLSCEQNLNHDAMYWYRQDPGQGLRLIYYSQIVNDFQKGDIAEGYSVSREKKESFPLTVTSAQKNPTAFYLCASSIDRGPSNTGELFFGEGSRLTVL.

This clonotype has at least ten counts. CDR3 coding DNA: TGTGCCAGCAGTAAATTGGTCGTGGGTGGAGAGACCCAGTACTTC. As protein: CASSKLVVGGETQYF. V is TRBV2 and J is TRBJ2-5; D unresolved. Germline V lookup: CDR1 SNHLY, CDR2 FYNNEI. There are 15 residues in the CDR3. The V end was cut by 5 bases, the J end by 4 bases, with 17 bases between. The variable domain in full, completed from reference TRBV2 and TRBJ2-5, reads EPEVTQTPSHQVTQMGQEVILRCVPISNHLYFYWYRQILGQKVEFLVSFYNNEISEKSEIFDDQFSVERPDGSNFTLKIRSTKLEDSAMYFCASSKLVVGGETQYFGPGTRLLVL.

This clonotype has only a few counts. A read error may account for a junction end that differs from germline. This chain links TRBV2 with TRBJ2-3, with 10 nucleotides matching TRBD2. The CDR3 loop spans 15 amino acids. Germline lookup yields CDR1 SNHLY and CDR2 FYNNEI. The CDR3 loop is CASSEASGSTYTQYF. CDR3 nucleotides: TGTGCCAGCAGTGAGGCTAGCGGGAGCACATATACGCAGTATTTT.

This clonotype was recorded at least ten times. The J gene is TRBJ2-5, the V gene TRBV20-1; 10 positions match TRBD1. This CDR3 comprises 13 residues. Trimming at V came to 5 bases and at J to 5 bases, leaving 5 bases not matched to a gene. Germline lookup yields CDR1 DFQATT and CDR2 SNEGSKA (reference sequence). CDR3 loop: CSAGDRGGETQYF. The DNA of the CDR3 is TGCAGTGCTGGGGACAGGGGTGGGGAGACCCAGTACTTC.

In its sample, this clonotype was seen a few times. CDR3 DNA: TGTGCCAGCAGCTTAGGGTCGACAGGGCAGGGCACAGATACGCAGTATTTT. Protein sequence: CASSLGSTGQGTDTQYF. The rearrangement links TRBV11-2 to TRBJ2-3, with 7 bases lining up with TRBD1. V dropped 1 base and J dropped 1; count of bases not matched to a gene: 8. Germline V gene lookup returns CDR1 SGHAT and CDR2 FQNNGV. The CDR3 is made up of 17 amino acids.

This clonotype was seen many times. The rearrangement joins TRBV2 to TRBJ2-7; possible D gene TRBD1, 5 bases. CDR1 is SNHLY and CDR2 is FYNNEI in the germline V gene. V was trimmed by 4 bases and J by 6 bases, leaving 22 bases between them. The CDR3 is 16 residues long. The CDR3 sequence is CASSAQSRAATGEQYF. The CDR3 region has the DNA TGTGCCAGCAGTGCTCAAAGCAGGGCGGCCACTGGCGAGCAGTACTTC.

The gene calls are TRBV20-1 and TRBJ2-2, with D possibly being TRBD1 (5 bases). Germline V gives CDR1 DFQATT, CDR2 SNEGSKA (reference sequence). Trimming left V 3 bases short and J 3 bases short, with 11 bases between. The CDR3 length is 14 residues. The CDR3 coding sequence is TGCAGTGCTAGGCCAGGGTTGGACACCGGGGAGCTGTTTTTT. Translating gives CSARPGLDTGELFF.

This clonotype was recorded a few times. This chain links TRBV29-1 with TRBJ2-5; D may be TRBD1 (6 bases). The CDR3 extends over 12 amino acids. Germline CDR1 reads SQVTM; CDR2 reads ANQGSEA. Trimming pared 6 bases from V and 8 bases from J, leaving 16 bases between. The DNA of the CDR3 is TGCAGCGTCCAAGTAGGGGGTATTACCCAGTACTTC. Translating it yields CSVQVGGITQYF. The full variable domain, with the rest looked up from reference TRBV29-1 and TRBJ2-5, is SAVISQKPSRDICQRGTSLTIQCQVDSQVTMMFWYRQQPGQSLTLIATANQGSEATYESGFVIDKFPISRPNLTFSTLTVSNMSPEDSSIYLCSVQVGGITQYFGPGTRLLVL.